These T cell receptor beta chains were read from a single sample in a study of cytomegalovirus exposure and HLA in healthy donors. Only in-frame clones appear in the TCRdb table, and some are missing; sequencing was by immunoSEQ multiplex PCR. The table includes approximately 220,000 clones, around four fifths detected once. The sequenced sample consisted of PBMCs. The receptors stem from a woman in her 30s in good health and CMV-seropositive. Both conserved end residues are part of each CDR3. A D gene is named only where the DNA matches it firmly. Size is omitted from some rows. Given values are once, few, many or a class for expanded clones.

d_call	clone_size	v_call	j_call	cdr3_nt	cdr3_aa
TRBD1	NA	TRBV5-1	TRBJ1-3	TGCGCCAGCAGCTTGGAGGGGGCCTCTGGAAACACCATATATTTT	CASSLEGASGNTIYF
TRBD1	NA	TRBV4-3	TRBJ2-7	TGCGCCAGCAGCCAAGGGACAGGGCCCTACGAGCAGTACTTC	CASSQGTGPYEQYF
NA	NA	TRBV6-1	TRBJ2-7	TGTGCCAGCAGTGAAAGATGGGTGAGTTACGAGCAGTACTTC	CASSERWVSYEQYF
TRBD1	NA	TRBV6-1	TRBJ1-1	TGTGCCAGCAGTGAAGGGACAGGGATGAACACTGAAGCTTTCTTT	CASSEGTGMNTEAFF
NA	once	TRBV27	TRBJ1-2	TGTGCCAGCAGTTTAGAAGGGGTCAAGGGCTACACCTTC	CASSLEGVKGYTF
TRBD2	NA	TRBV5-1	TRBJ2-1	TGCGCCAGCAACGTACGACTAGCGGGAGACGATGAGCAGTTCTTC	CASNVRLAGDDEQFF
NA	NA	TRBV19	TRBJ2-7	TGTGCCAGTAGTATAAGCCTCTCTACAGGGAGGAGCGGCGAGCAGTACTTC	CASSISLSTGRSGEQYF
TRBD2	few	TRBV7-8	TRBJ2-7	TGTGCCAGCAGCAATGGCGAGACTAGCGGGATGAGCTCCTACGAGCAGTACTTC	CASSNGETSGMSSYEQYF
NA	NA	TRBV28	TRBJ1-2	TGTGCCAGCAGTTTTACCGGGGAGGTCGGCTACACCTTC	CASSFTGEVGYTF
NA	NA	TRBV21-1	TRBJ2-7	TGTGCCAGCCCCTACCATCTTACGGACGAGCAGTACTTC	CASPYHLTDEQYF
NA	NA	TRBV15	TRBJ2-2	TGTGCCACCAGCAGAGTGGCCGGGGAGCTGTTTTTT	CATSRVAGELFF
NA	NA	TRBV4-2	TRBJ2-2	TGTGCCAGCAGCCAACCTGGTCACAGCGTAACCGGGGAGCTGTTTTTT	CASSQPGHSVTGELFF
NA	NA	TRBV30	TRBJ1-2	TGTGCCTGGGGTCGAAGGGTGTTAGGTGGCTACACCTTC	CAWGRRVLGGYTF
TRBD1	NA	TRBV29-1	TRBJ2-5	TGCAGCGTCCTCCGGGACAGTCCGTCATTCGGTGACCAGTACTTC	CSVLRDSPSFGDQYF
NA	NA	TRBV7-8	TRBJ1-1	TGTGCCAGCAGCTTAGCGGGGGGACCCAATGAAGCTTTCTTT	CASSLAGGPNEAFF
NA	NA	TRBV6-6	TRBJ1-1	TGTGCCAGCTGGAGAACAGGGAAAACTGAAGCTTTCTTT	CASWRTGKTEAFF
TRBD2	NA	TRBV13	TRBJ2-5	TGTGCCAGCGCCTTATTGAGGCTAGCGGGTGATGAGACCCAGTACTTC	CASALLRLAGDETQYF
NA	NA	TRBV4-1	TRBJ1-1	TGCGCCAGCAGCCCGAAGGGGTTCACGACCTTGAACACTGAAGCTTTCTTT	CASSPKGFTTLNTEAFF
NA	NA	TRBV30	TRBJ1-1	TGTGCCTGGCATCGACCAGGGCAGCTGAACACTGAAGCTTTCTTT	CAWHRPGQLNTEAFF
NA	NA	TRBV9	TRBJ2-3	TGTGCCAGCAGCGTAGTAACCGGAACAGATACGCAGTATTTT	CASSVVTGTDTQYF
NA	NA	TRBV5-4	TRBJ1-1	TGTGCCAGCAGCTCGGGATTTATCGAAGCTTTCTTT	CASSSGFIEAFF
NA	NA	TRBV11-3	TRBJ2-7	TGTGCCAGCAGCTCGCGGGCCTACGAGCAGTACTTC	CASSSRAYEQYF
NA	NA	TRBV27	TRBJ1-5	TGTGCCAGCAGTCCGGACGGGAATCAGCCCCAGCATTTT	CASSPDGNQPQHF
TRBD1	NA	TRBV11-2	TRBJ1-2	TGTGCCAGCAGCTGGACAGGGGAAAAAGGGAACTATGGCTACACCTTC	CASSWTGEKGNYGYTF
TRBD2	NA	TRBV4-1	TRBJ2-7	TGCGCCAGCAGCCAAATACGAACTAGCGGGACCTACGAGCAGTACTTC	CASSQIRTSGTYEQYF
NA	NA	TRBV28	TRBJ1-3	TGTGCCAGCAGTTTCCACGACAGGACCTCTGGAAACACCATATATTTT	CASSFHDRTSGNTIYF
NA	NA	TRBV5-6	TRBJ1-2	TGTGCCAGCAGCCGAGGGGGTGAGGGGTTCTATGGCTACACCTTC	CASSRGGEGFYGYTF
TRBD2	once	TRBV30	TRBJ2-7	TGTGCCTGGAGTGTACCTAGCGGGCCGCACTACGAGCAGTACTTC	CAWSVPSGPHYEQYF
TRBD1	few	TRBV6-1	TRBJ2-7	TGTGCCAGCAGTGAAAGTTTAGGGACAGGCTCCTACGAGCAGTACTTC	CASSESLGTGSYEQYF
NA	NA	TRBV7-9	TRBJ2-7	TGTGCCAGCACCCCTGACGGGTCCTACGAGCAGTACTTC	CASTPDGSYEQYF
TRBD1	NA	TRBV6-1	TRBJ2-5	TGTGCCAGCAGTGAGGCAGGGGGCGCGCAGACCCAGTACTTC	CASSEAGGAQTQYF
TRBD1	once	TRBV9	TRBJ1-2	TGTGCCAGCAGCGTAGTAGGGGGCAGCGACTATGGCTACACCTTC	CASSVVGGSDYGYTF
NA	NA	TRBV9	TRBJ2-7	TGTGCCAGCAGCGTAAGAGGATTCGGTATTGACGAGCAGTACTTC	CASSVRGFGIDEQYF
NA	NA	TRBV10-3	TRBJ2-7	TGTGCCATCAGTGAGGTGGGGGAGGCCCCCTACGAGCAGTACTTC	CAISEVGEAPYEQYF
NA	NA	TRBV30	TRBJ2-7	TGTGCCTGGAGCCGGGACGAGCAGTACTTC	CAWSRDEQYF
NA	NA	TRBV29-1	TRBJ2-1	TGCAGCGTTGATGTCCAGGGCTCCTACAATGAGCAGTTCTTC	CSVDVQGSYNEQFF
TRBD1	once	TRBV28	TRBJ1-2	TGTGCCAGCAGTTTGACAGGGGGATTTTATGGCTACACCTTC	CASSLTGGFYGYTF
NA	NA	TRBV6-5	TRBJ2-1	TGTGCCAGCAGTTACTCGAGGGACAATGAGCAGTTCTTC	CASSYSRDNEQFF
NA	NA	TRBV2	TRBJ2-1	TGTGCCAGCAGCCTCCGGACTGCCTCCGATGAGCAGTTCTTC	CASSLRTASDEQFF